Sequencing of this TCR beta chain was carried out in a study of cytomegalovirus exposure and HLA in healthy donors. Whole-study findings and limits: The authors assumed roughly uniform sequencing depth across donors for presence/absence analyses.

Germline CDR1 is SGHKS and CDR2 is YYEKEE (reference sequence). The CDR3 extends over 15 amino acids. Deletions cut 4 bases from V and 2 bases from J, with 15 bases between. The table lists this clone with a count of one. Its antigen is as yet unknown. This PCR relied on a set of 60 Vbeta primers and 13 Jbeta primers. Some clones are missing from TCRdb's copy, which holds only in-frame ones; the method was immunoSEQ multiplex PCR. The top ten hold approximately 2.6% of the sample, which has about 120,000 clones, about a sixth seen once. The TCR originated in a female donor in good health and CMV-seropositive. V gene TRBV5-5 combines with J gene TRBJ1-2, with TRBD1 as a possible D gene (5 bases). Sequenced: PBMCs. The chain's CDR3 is CASSPRAGPNYGYTF. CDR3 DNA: TGTGCCAGCAGCCCAAGGGCAGGGCCCAACTATGGCTACACCTTC.